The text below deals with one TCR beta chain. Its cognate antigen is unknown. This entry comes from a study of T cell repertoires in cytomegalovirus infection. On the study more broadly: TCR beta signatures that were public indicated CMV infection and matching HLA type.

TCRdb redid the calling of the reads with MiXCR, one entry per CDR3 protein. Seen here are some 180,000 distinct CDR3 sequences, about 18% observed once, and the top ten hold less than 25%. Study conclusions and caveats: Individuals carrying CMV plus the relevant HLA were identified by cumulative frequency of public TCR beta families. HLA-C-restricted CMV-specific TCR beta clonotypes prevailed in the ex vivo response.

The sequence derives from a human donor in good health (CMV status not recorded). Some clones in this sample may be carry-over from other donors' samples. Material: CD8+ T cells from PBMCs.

CDR3 in amino acids: CASSLQGNTGELFF. In nucleotides, the CDR3 is TGTGCCAGCAGCTTACAGGGGAACACCGGGGAGCTGTTTTTT. J is TRBJ2-2 and V is TRBV11-3; D possibly corresponds to TRBD1 (5 bases). CDR1 and CDR2 (germline): SGHNT, YENEEA. Trimming cost V 2 bases and J 1 base, with 5 bases left between them. This CDR3 spans 14 amino acids. The full variable domain, its missing parts supplied by reference TRBV11-3 and TRBJ2-2, is EAGVVQSPRYKIIEKKQPVAFWCNPISGHNTLYWYLQNLGQGPELLIRYENEEAVDDSQLPKDRFSAERLKGVDSTLKIQPAELGDSAVYLCASSLQGNTGELFFGEGSRLTVL.